This TCR beta chain is from a study of early stage breast cancer tumors. Whole-study context: The ER+/PR+/HER2- tumors included about 8 ductal and a few lobular carcinomas. Findings and caveats of the study: Most shared enriched TCRB sequences were commonly generated ones.

Trimming removed 6 bases at V and 3 bases at J, with 12 bases between. CDR1 is MNHEY, CDR2 SMNVEV, per germline (reference sequence). This CDR3 has 13 residues. There are a few counts of this clone. As yet, its antigen is unknown. Measured with immunoSEQ multiplex PCR; TCRdb has only the in-frame clones, and not every one. Of about 69,000 clones listed, approximately 80% are singletons. Sequencing used blood. The receptor was isolated from a person aged 35-49 years with breast cancer. The chain joins TRBV27 to TRBJ2-7; maybe TRBD1 (6 bases). In DNA, the CDR3 is TGTGCCAGCAGCACAGGGTTGCGCTACGAGCAGTACTTC. Protein sequence: CASSTGLRYEQYF.